These 17 T cell receptor beta chains originate from one sample sequenced in a study of blood T cell repertoires in COVID-19. Measured with immunoSEQ multiplex PCR; TCRdb has only the in-frame clones, and not every one. The top ten hold 6.5% to 9% of the sample, which has some 240,000 clones, roughly 79% seen once. Input material: peripheral blood. These receptors came from an elderly woman with COVID-19, enrolled during active disease.

This sequence joins TRBV7-2 and TRBJ2-5, with a tentative D call TRBD1 (6 bases). The CDR3 contains 13 residues. The germline gives CDR1 SGHTA, CDR2 FQGNSA. The ends were cut back, 7 bases at V and 4 bases at J, with 13 bases in the middle. DNA of the CDR3: TGTGCCAGCACCCGGGACATAACAGAGACCCAGTACTTC. Its translation: CASTRDITETQYF. The full variable domain, rest sourced from reference TRBV7-2 and TRBJ2-5, is GAGVSQSPSNKVTEKGKDVELRCDPISGHTALYWYRQSLGQGLEFLIYFQGNSAPDKSGLPSDRFSAERTGGSVSTLTIQRTQQEDSAVYLCASTRDITETQYFGPGTRLLVL.

The genes are TRBV6-2 or TRBV6-3 and TRBJ1-2, with TRBD1 as a possible D gene (6 bases). V gave up 2 bases and J gave up 1 base, with 14 bases separating them. Per germline, CDR1 MNHEY and CDR2 SVGEGT. The length of the CDR3 is 16 residues. CDR3 in DNA: TGTGCCAGCAGTTACACCCCGGACAGTATTAACTATGGCTACACCTTC. This encodes CASSYTPDSINYGYTF.

The chain links TRBV2 to TRBJ1-1; TRBD1 agrees at 7 bases. Germline V lookup: CDR1 SNHLY, CDR2 FYNNEI. The J segment lost 0 bases and the V segment lost 8 bases, leaving 6 bases of the junction unmatched. The CDR3 runs to 14 residues. CDR3 coding DNA: TGTGCCAGCGCTGGACAGGCATTGAACACTGAAGCTTTCTTT. Its protein is CASAGQALNTEAFF.

The chain carries TRBV2 and TRBJ1-1, with 8 bases fitting TRBD1. Germline lookup yields CDR1 SNHLY and CDR2 FYNNEI. CDR3 length: 13 residues. V dropped 6 bases and J dropped 6; count of bases not matched to a gene: 6. CDR3 region: CASSRGQSAEAFF. The CDR3 nucleotides are TGTGCCAGCAGCAGGGGGCAATCCGCTGAAGCTTTCTTT.

V gene TRBV7-2 combines with J gene TRBJ1-1; possibly TRBD1 for D (6 bases). The germline CDR1 and CDR2 sequences are SGHTA and FQGNSA. CDR3 length: 12 amino acids. The V gene lost 6 bases and the J gene lost 7 bases, with 12 bases spanning the gap. CDR3 sequence (DNA): TGTGCCAGCAGGTCTCAGGGGATTGAAGCTTTCTTT. As protein: CASRSQGIEAFF.

This rearrangement joins TRBV7-6 to TRBJ2-2, with D maybe TRBD2 (6 bases). CDR1 is SGHVS and CDR2 is FNYEAQ in the germline V gene. V gave up 0 bases and J gave up 2 bases, with 7 bases separating them. This CDR3 spans 15 amino acids. DNA for the CDR3: TGTGCCAGCAGCTTAGCCGGGGGAAACACCGGGGAGCTGTTTTTT. Amino acid sequence: CASSLAGGNTGELFF.

The genes are TRBV3-1 (or the pseudogene TRBV3-2) and TRBJ1-1, with D perhaps TRBD1 (6 bases). The ends were cut back, 2 bases at V and 6 bases at J, with 10 bases in the middle. Per germline, CDR1 LGHDT and CDR2 YNNKEL (reference sequence). The CDR3 contains 13 residues. CDR3 sequence: CASSQQGISEAFF. Here the CDR3 DNA reads TGTGCCAGCAGCCAACAGGGGATTTCTGAAGCTTTCTTT.

This sequence joins TRBV18 and TRBJ2-7; 7 bases map to TRBD1. The CDR3 extends over 14 amino acids. Trimming cost V 3 bases and J 6 bases; bases outside gene matches: 8. The germline CDR1 and CDR2 sequences are KGHSH and LQKENI. CDR3 loop: CASSPQTGNIEQYF. Written as DNA, the CDR3 is TGTGCCAGCTCACCCCAGACAGGGAATATCGAGCAGTACTTC.

This clone showed up just a few times. This chain joins TRBV6-2 or TRBV6-3 and TRBJ2-1, with TRBD2 matching 8 bases. CDR3 size: 16 residues. Losses at the gene ends were 2 bases for V and 5 bases for J; bases not matched to a gene: 8. Germline V gene sequence: CDR1 MNHEY, CDR2 SVGEGT. In nucleotides, the CDR3 is TGTGCCAGCAGTTACCCAACCGGGACTAGAGACAATGAGCAGTTCTTC. Amino acids: CASSYPTGTRDNEQFF.

This clone was found once. The CDR3 loop is CASSPDRVAGYTF. DNA of the CDR3: TGTGCCAGTAGTCCCGACAGGGTGGCTGGCTACACCTTC. The chain carries TRBV19 and TRBJ1-2; the match to TRBD1 covers 7 bases. V shed 5 bases, J shed 7 bases, and the junction held 7 bases outside the gene matches. Germline CDR1 is LNHDA and CDR2 is SQIVND (reference sequence). The CDR3 is made up of 13 amino acids.

The chain uses TRBV6-5 and TRBJ2-3, with TRBD1 as a possible D gene (6 bases). Germline-derived CDR1 and CDR2 are MNHEY and SVGAGI. Trimming pared 8 bases from V and 0 bases from J, leaving 15 bases between. The CDR3 is 15 residues long. CDR3: CASLVWTASTDTQYF. The CDR3 DNA follows: TGTGCCAGCCTCGTTTGGACAGCTAGCACAGATACGCAGTATTTT.

This clone was seen a few times. This chain joins TRBV6-5 and TRBJ1-2; D might be TRBD1 (5 bases). Germline CDR1 is MNHEY and CDR2 is SVGAGI. With 11 bases removed from V and 5 bases from J, the gap between germline ends came to 18 bases. There are 13 residues in the CDR3. The CDR3 region is CAGAAYPIYGYTF. The CDR3 DNA follows: TGTGCCGGGGCCGCATACCCAATTTATGGCTACACCTTC.

This chain joins TRBV18 and TRBJ1-1, with TRBD1 matching 7 bases. The V segment lost 1 base and the J segment 4 bases; nucleotides outside the gene matches: 6. The CDR3 extends over 15 amino acids. CDR1 is KGHSH, CDR2 LQKENI, per germline. The CDR3 region is CASSPRGGASTEAFF. The CDR3 region has the DNA TGTGCCAGCTCACCACGAGGGGGCGCGAGCACTGAAGCTTTCTTT.

The chain couples TRBV5-1 to TRBJ1-4; TRBD1 agrees at 7 bases. Germline CDR1 and CDR2: SGHRS and YFSETQ. The CDR3 runs 18 residues. Germline trimming cut 0 bases from V and 0 bases from J; bases unmatched to any gene: 8. The CDR3 nucleotides are TGCGCCAGCAGCTTGGCAGGGACAGTACTCGCAACTAATGAAAAACTGTTTTTT. The encoded protein is CASSLAGTVLATNEKLFF.

The rearrangement joins TRBV7-9 to TRBJ2-3, with D possibly being TRBD2 (6 bases). V was shortened by 1 base and J by 0 bases, with 11 bases between the two germline ends. The CDR3 spans 16 residues. Per germline, CDR1 SEHNR and CDR2 FQNEAQ (reference sequence). CDR3 bases: TGTGCCAGCAGCTTAGTGGCGGGACCTAGCACAGATACGCAGTATTTT. Translating it yields CASSLVAGPSTDTQYF.

The V gene is TRBV6-5, the J gene TRBJ1-3; D perhaps matches TRBD1 (6 bases). The CDR3 is 15 amino acids. Germline CDR1 and CDR2: MNHEY and SVGAGI. Trimming left V 5 bases short and J 3 bases short, with 14 bases between. In DNA form, the CDR3 reads TGTGCCAGCAGTCCCCGACAGGCCGGTGGAAACACCATATATTTT. It yields the protein CASSPRQAGGNTIYF.

The chain combines TRBV4-2 with TRBJ1-6, with 7 bases identical to TRBD1. V was pared by 2 bases and J by 6 bases, with 19 bases of the junction left unmatched. The germline V gene encodes CDR1 LGHNA and CDR2 YNFKEQ. The CDR3 spans 20 residues. CDR3 sequence (DNA): TGTGCCAGCAGCCAAAAAAGGGCAGGGGGAAGGGTAAACTCTAATTCACCCCTCCACTTT. Amino acid sequence: CASSQKRAGGRVNSNSPLHF.